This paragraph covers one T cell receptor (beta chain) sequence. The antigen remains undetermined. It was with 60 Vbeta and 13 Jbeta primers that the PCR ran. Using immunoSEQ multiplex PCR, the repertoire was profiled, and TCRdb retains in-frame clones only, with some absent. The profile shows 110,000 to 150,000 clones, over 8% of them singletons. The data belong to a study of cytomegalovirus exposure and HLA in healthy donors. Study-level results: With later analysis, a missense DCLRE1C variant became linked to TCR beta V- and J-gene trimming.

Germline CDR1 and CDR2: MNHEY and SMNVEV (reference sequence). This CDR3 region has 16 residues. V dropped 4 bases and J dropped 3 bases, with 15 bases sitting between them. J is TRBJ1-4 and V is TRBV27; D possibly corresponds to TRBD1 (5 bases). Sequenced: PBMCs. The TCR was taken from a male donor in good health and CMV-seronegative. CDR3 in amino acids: CASSSLRGRANEKLFF. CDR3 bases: TGTGCCAGCAGTTCCCTGCGGGGGAGGGCTAATGAAAAACTGTTTTTT.